This T cell receptor (beta chain) was sequenced in a study of T cell responses to AZD1222 COVID-19 vaccine. Trimming stripped 2 bases from V and 7 bases from J, with 8 bases between. Germline assignment: CDR1 MNHEY and CDR2 SVGAGI. The CDR3 loop spans 13 amino acids. The repertoire was sequenced with immunoSEQ multiplex PCR; TCRdb's copy has only in-frame clones and lacks some. The sample includes over 100,000 clones, 70% to 90% of them seen just once. The source material was peripheral blood, sampled on day 0 of AZD1222 vaccination. The clonotype comes from an adult in good health. This rearrangement joins TRBV6-5 to TRBJ1-4; D not resolved. CDR3 sequence reads: CASSYMGSEKLFF. CDR3 coding DNA: TGTGCCAGCAGTTACATGGGCTCTGAAAAACTGTTTTTT.